The rows below give T cell receptor beta chains drawn from one sample of a study of blood T cell repertoires in COVID-19. This table comes from immunoSEQ multiplex PCR, and its TCRdb copy is limited to in-frame clones, with some not included. The sample lists about 5,600 clones, approximately 84% occurring once. The sequenced material came from peripheral blood. The origin of the receptors is a human donor in a cohort sampled during active COVID-19. CDR3s include the opening cysteine and the closing phenylalanine or tryptophan. A D gene is named only where the DNA matches it firmly. Clone size is stated in some rows and not others, as once, few, many or a class when expanded.

d_gene,v_gene,j_gene,abundance,CDR3aa,CDR3nt
.,TRBV7-8,TRBJ1-2,.,CASSSGQFSGYTF,TGTGCCAGCAGCTCCGGACAGTTCAGTGGCTACACCTTC
TRBD2,TRBV24-1,TRBJ2-7,.,CATSDSGFRGSGKSSYEQYF,TGTGCCACCAGTGATTCGGGGTTTAGGGGTAGCGGGAAGTCCTCCTACGAGCAGTACTTC
TRBD1,TRBV7-2,TRBJ1-1,.,CASSFGRWTGGTNTEAFF,TGTGCCAGCAGCTTTGGGAGGTGGACAGGGGGGACGAACACTGAAGCTTTCTTT
TRBD2,TRBV6-6,TRBJ2-7,.,CASSYSMGEGYEQYF,TGTGCCAGCAGTTACTCGATGGGGGAGGGCTACGAGCAGTACTTC
.,TRBV11-2,TRBJ2-7,.,CASSLIVSAGQYF,TGTGCCAGCAGCTTAATTGTTTCAGCAGGGCAGTACTTC
.,TRBV6-5,TRBJ1-4,few,CASSYISATNEKLFF,TGTGCCAGCAGTTACATCTCTGCAACTAATGAAAAACTGTTTTTT
TRBD1,TRBV27,TRBJ1-1,.,CASSRPGQGARGAFF,TGTGCCAGCAGCAGACCGGGACAGGGGGCGCGAGGAGCTTTCTTT
.,TRBV19,TRBJ1-5,few,CASSTVEGSNQPQHF,TGTGCCAGTAGTACCGTCGAGGGTTCTAATCAGCCCCAGCATTTT
TRBD1,TRBV27,TRBJ1-6,.,CASSRTGIGSPLHF,TGTGCCAGCAGCCGGACAGGGATAGGTTCACCCCTCCACTTT
.,TRBV18,TRBJ1-2,.,CASSPDNGYGYTF,TGTGCCAGCTCACCGGACAACGGCTATGGCTACACCTTC
TRBD1,TRBV6-5,TRBJ2-7,.,CASSFRQGAYEQYF,TGTGCCAGCAGTTTTCGACAGGGGGCCTACGAGCAGTACTTC
TRBD2,TRBV19,TRBJ2-1,once,CASSIVPPGAGGYNEQFF,TGTGCCAGTAGTATAGTCCCACCGGGGGCGGGGGGCTACAATGAGCAGTTCTTC
.,TRBV14,TRBJ2-5,.,CASSQVSAVSTQYF,TGTGCCAGCAGCCAAGTATCGGCGGTTTCGACCCAGTACTTC
.,TRBV5-4,TRBJ2-2,.,CASSPLRGTTGELFF,TGTGCCAGCAGCCCCCTGCGGGGAACCACCGGGGAGCTGTTTTTT
TRBD1,TRBV4-3,TRBJ1-2,.,CASSQETGAGGYTF,TGCGCCAGCAGCCAAGAGACAGGGGCTGGGGGCTACACCTTC
TRBD2,TRBV5-1,TRBJ2-5,.,CASSDSGSKQETQYF,TGCGCCAGCAGCGATAGCGGGAGTAAGCAAGAGACCCAGTACTTC
.,TRBV7-9,TRBJ2-5,.,CASSPGHRQTQYF,TGTGCCAGCAGCCCCGGACATAGGCAAACCCAGTACTTC
TRBD1,TRBV10-3,TRBJ2-7,.,CAISPDRGGYEQYF,TGTGCCATCAGTCCGGACAGGGGGGGTTACGAGCAGTACTTC
.,TRBV5-1,TRBJ2-1,.,CASSLVGASYNEQFF,TGCGCCAGCAGCTTGGTGGGGGCCTCCTACAATGAGCAGTTCTTC
TRBD1,TRBV7-2,TRBJ1-1,.,CASSFSGQGNTEAFF,TGTGCCAGCAGCTTCTCGGGACAGGGGAACACTGAAGCTTTCTTT
TRBD2,TRBV6-6,TRBJ2-1,few,CASSPRGREALFYNEQFF,TGTGCCAGCAGTCCTAGAGGTCGGGAGGCCCTCTTCTACAATGAGCAGTTCTTC
TRBD1,TRBV18,TRBJ2-2,.,CASSTTGTGGTGELFF,TGTGCCAGCTCAACAACCGGGACAGGGGGCACCGGGGAGCTGTTTTTT
TRBD1,TRBV16,TRBJ2-5,.,CASSPGQGVMETQYF,TGTGCCAGCAGCCCAGGACAGGGGGTAATGGAGACCCAGTACTTC
.,TRBV21-1,TRBJ2-2,.,CAIPSGGQGELFF,TGTGCCATCCCTAGCGGGGGGCAAGGGGAGCTGTTTTTT